The 31 T cell receptor beta chains listed next were all sequenced from one sample in a study of blood T cell repertoires in COVID-19. Some clones are missing from TCRdb's copy, which holds only in-frame ones; the method was immunoSEQ multiplex PCR. The repertoire holds roughly 60,000 clones, with about nine tenths as singletons. The sample was peripheral blood. The receptors here all came from a human donor with acute or convalescent COVID-19. The donor label of this sample is uncertain.

The gene calls are TRBV11-2 and TRBJ2-5; TRBD1 agrees at 7 bases. The CDR3 extends over 15 amino acids. V was pared by 5 bases and J by 1 base, with 7 bases of the junction left unmatched. Germline lookup yields CDR1 SGHAT and CDR2 FQNNGV. The CDR3 region has the DNA TGTGCCAGCAGCCCGGGACAGACTTTCCAAGAGACCCAGTACTTC. It translates to CASSPGQTFQETQYF.

The chain employs TRBV24-1 and TRBJ1-3; the D gene is possibly TRBD1 (6 bases). Trimming pared 2 bases from V and 8 bases from J, leaving 15 bases between. This CDR3 region has 15 residues. CDR1 is KGHDR, CDR2 SFDVKD, per germline. CDR3 sequence: CATSDSRQGSHTIYF. In nucleotides, the CDR3 is TGTGCCACCAGTGATTCACGGCAGGGGTCGCACACCATATATTTT.

CDR3 protein: CASSQYTQGTYNEQFF. CDR3 nucleotide sequence: TGTGCCAGCTCACAGTACACACAGGGAACCTACAATGAGCAGTTCTTC. The chain recombines TRBV18 with TRBJ2-1; D might be TRBD1 (6 bases). Germline V gene lookup returns CDR1 KGHSH and CDR2 LQKENI. This CDR3 is built from 16 residues. The V end was cut by 4 bases, the J end by 2 bases, with 15 bases between.

The rearrangement joins TRBV10-3 to TRBJ1-1; maybe TRBD1 (6 bases). The V gene's germline CDR1 is ENHRY and CDR2 SYGVKD. This CDR3 region has 16 residues. The V and J ends lost 0 bases and 4 bases respectively, with 15 bases between them. CDR3 nucleotide sequence: TGTGCCATCAGTGAGTCGGGGGGGCCCGGTGGCACTGAAGCTTTCTTT. Its protein is CAISESGGPGGTEAFF.

This chain uses TRBV5-4 with TRBJ1-2; TRBD1 matches 8 bases. Germline assignment: CDR1 SGHNT and CDR2 YYREEE (reference sequence). The V segment lost 4 bases and the J segment 7 bases; nucleotides outside the gene matches: 12. CDR3 length equals 15 residues. CDR3 amino acids: CASSTRDRTISGYTF. The CDR3 DNA sequence: TGTGCCAGCAGCACTCGGGACAGGACCATCAGTGGCTACACCTTC.

The V and J genes are TRBV11-2 and TRBJ1-1; 12 positions agree with TRBD1. This CDR3 has 15 residues. CDR1 is SGHAT and CDR2 is FQNNGV in the germline V gene. V was clipped by 3 bases and J by 7 bases; unmatched bases: 6. CDR3 DNA: TGTGCCAGCAGCTTTGGGACAGGGGGCAGGAATGAAGCTTTCTTT. It yields the protein CASSFGTGGRNEAFF.

This chain uses TRBV5-1 with TRBJ2-5, with TRBD1 identical over 9 bases. The CDR3 runs 14 residues. Germline V gives CDR1 SGHRS, CDR2 YFSETQ. Trimming removed 5 bases from V and 2 bases from J; junction bases left unmatched: 4. The CDR3 region is CASSPGTGQETQYF. Written as DNA, the CDR3 is TGCGCCAGCAGTCCCGGGACAGGGCAAGAGACCCAGTACTTC.

The rearrangement links TRBV10-2 to TRBJ2-1; the match to TRBD2 covers 8 bases. The junction had 3 bases not matched to a gene; V was cut back by 4 bases and J by 7 bases. The CDR3 runs to 13 residues. The germline V gene has CDR1 WSHSY and CDR2 SAAADI. In nucleotides, the CDR3 is TGCGCCAGCAGTGTGTTAGCGGGGAATGAGCAGTTCTTC. Translating gives CASSVLAGNEQFF.

The V call is TRBV4-2, the J call TRBJ2-3; TRBD1 matches at 7 bases. In germline, CDR1 is LGHNA, CDR2 YNFKEQ. The CDR3 length is 15 residues. The V and J ends lost 3 bases and 1 base, in that order; junction bases with no gene match: 4. CDR3: CASSHLTGGTDTQYF. CDR3 sequence (DNA): TGTGCCAGCAGCCACCTTACAGGGGGCACAGATACGCAGTATTTT.

The chain links TRBV7-3 to TRBJ2-2, with 11 bases matching TRBD1. CDR3 length: 18 amino acids. V trimming: 2 bases; J trimming: 4 bases; junction bases outside the gene matches: 9. Germline loops: CDR1 SGHTA, CDR2 FQGTGA. The CDR3 here is CASSLPSSGTGGTGELFF. The CDR3, as DNA: TGTGCCAGCAGCTTACCTTCATCCGGGACAGGGGGCACCGGGGAGCTGTTTTTT.

The rearrangement uses TRBV5-5 and TRBJ2-7; 9 bases match TRBD2. The V gene end was trimmed by 3 bases and the J gene end by 2 bases; junction bases not matched to a gene: 6. The germline CDR1 and CDR2 sequences are SGHKS and YYEKEE (reference sequence). The CDR3 spans 15 residues. The CDR3 here is CASSSLAGATYEQYV. The CDR3 DNA is TGTGCCAGCAGCTCGTTAGCGGGGGCGACCTACGAGCAGTACGTC.

This clone came up a few times. J is TRBJ1-2 and V is TRBV10-1, with D possibly matching TRBD1 (6 bases). Between the trimmed V and J ends, which lost 0 bases and 8 bases, there was a span of 10 bases. The CDR3 runs 13 residues. Germline lookup yields CDR1 WNHNN and CDR2 SYGVQD (reference sequence). The DNA for the CDR3 is TGCGCCAGCAGTGAGTCCAACAGGGAGGGCTACACCTTC. Its translation is CASSESNREGYTF.

The CDR3 loop reads CASSSTSGRNEQFF. The CDR3 nucleotides read TGTGCCAGCAGCTCGACTAGCGGGAGGAATGAGCAGTTCTTC. The rearrangement links TRBV7-3 to TRBJ2-1, with 13 bases that match TRBD2. The V gene end was trimmed by 4 bases and the J gene end by 7 bases; junction bases not matched to a gene: 1. The CDR3 totals 14 residues. The germline V gene encodes CDR1 SGHTA and CDR2 FQGTGA.

The chain combines TRBV2 with TRBJ2-7, with TRBD1 matching 7 bases. This CDR3 comprises 13 residues. Germline V gene sequence: CDR1 SNHLY, CDR2 FYNNEI. Unmatched junction bases numbered 4, after V lost 2 bases and J lost 6 bases. CDR3 region: CASSEWAGGEQYF. DNA for the CDR3: TGTGCCAGCAGTGAATGGGCAGGGGGCGAGCAGTACTTC.

The V call is TRBV9, the J call TRBJ2-2, with 7 nucleotides matching TRBD2. Looked up from germline, CDR1 is SGDLS and CDR2 is YYNGEE. Unmatched junction bases numbered 6, after V lost 1 base and J lost 0 bases. The CDR3 has 17 residues. The CDR3 region is CASSVLVGGANTGELFF. The CDR3 DNA follows: TGTGCCAGCAGCGTATTGGTGGGAGGGGCGAACACCGGGGAGCTGTTTTTT.

The rearrangement joins TRBV5-6 to TRBJ2-1, with a possible D match to TRBD2 (6 bases). The CDR3 extends over 14 amino acids. The V and J ends lost 0 bases and 6 bases respectively, with 10 bases between them. The germline gives CDR1 SGHDT, CDR2 YYEEEE. In DNA, the CDR3 is TGTGCCAGCAGCTTGGTTTGGCGGGGCAATGAGCAGTTCTTC. Its protein product is CASSLVWRGNEQFF.

The chain combines TRBV9 with TRBJ2-1; D is undetermined. The length of the CDR3 is 14 residues. The V gene lost 0 bases and the J gene lost 8 bases, with 12 bases spanning the gap. The V gene's germline CDR1 is SGDLS and CDR2 YYNGEE. The chain's CDR3 is CASSVELRSDEQFF. CDR3 sequence (DNA): TGTGCCAGCAGCGTAGAATTGAGGTCTGATGAGCAGTTCTTC.

This clone was picked up one time. J is TRBJ2-3 and V is TRBV9, with D hard to call. Trimming cost V 5 bases and J 2 bases, with 12 bases left between them. This CDR3 region has 14 residues. Per germline, CDR1 SGDLS and CDR2 YYNGEE. Here the CDR3 reads CASSLRLLTDTQYF. For the CDR3, the DNA is TGTGCCAGCAGTTTGCGACTTCTCACAGATACGCAGTATTTT. Variable domain in full (rest from reference TRBV9 and TRBJ2-3): DSGVTQTPKHLITATGQRVTLRCSPRSGDLSVYWYQQSLDQGLQFLIQYYNGEERAKGNILERFSAQQFPDLHSELNLSSLELGDSALYFCASSLRLLTDTQYFGPGTRLTVL.

V gene TRBV5-1 combines with J gene TRBJ2-3; D is perhaps TRBD1 (7 bases). The CDR3 spans 16 residues. Trimming cost V 0 bases and J 0 bases, with 11 bases left between them. Germline CDR1 is SGHRS and CDR2 is YFSETQ. CDR3 protein: CASSLAGGPSTDTQYF. DNA of the CDR3: TGCGCCAGCAGCTTGGCAGGGGGGCCTAGCACAGATACGCAGTATTTT.

The table lists this clone with a count of one. This chain uses TRBV5-1 with TRBJ2-7, with 12 nucleotides matching TRBD1. This CDR3 is built from 15 residues. Germline values: CDR1 SGHRS, CDR2 YFSETQ. Losses at the gene ends were 4 bases for V and 3 bases for J; bases not matched to a gene: 5. CDR3 sequence: CASSPGTGGVYEQYF. The CDR3, as DNA: TGCGCCAGCAGCCCCGGGACAGGGGGCGTCTACGAGCAGTACTTC.

V and J are TRBV28 and TRBJ2-2; TRBD2 is a possible D gene (5 bases). The CDR3 is 14 amino acids. Germline lookup yields CDR1 MDHEN and CDR2 SYDVKM. The V gene lost 6 bases and the J gene lost 4 bases, with 12 bases spanning the gap. CDR3 coding DNA: TGTGCCAGCAGATCCAGCGGAGGCACCGGGGAGCTGTTTTTT. Translating it yields CASRSSGGTGELFF.

This clone has a handful of counts. This chain joins TRBV18 and TRBJ2-7, with 8 positions matching TRBD1. Germline CDR1 reads KGHSH; CDR2 reads LQKENI. The CDR3 is made up of 16 amino acids. J lost 5 bases, V lost 6 bases, and 15 bases had no gene match. The CDR3: CASSHVPTGVTHEQYF. The CDR3 bases are TGTGCCAGCTCCCACGTCCCGACAGGGGTGACCCACGAGCAGTACTTC.

The chain joins TRBV5-4 to TRBJ2-7; D unclear. Germline V lookup: CDR1 SGHNT, CDR2 YYREEE (reference sequence). V was pared by 4 bases and J by 7 bases, with 15 bases between. CDR3 length: 13 residues. The CDR3: CASSRENQMEQYV. DNA of the CDR3: TGTGCCAGCAGCCGCGAAAACCAAATGGAGCAGTACGTC.

This chain connects TRBV10-3 to TRBJ1-4, with 7 positions matching TRBD1. The CDR3 spans 14 residues. V lost 6 bases and J lost 7; bases outside the gene matches: 8. Looked up from germline, CDR1 is ENHRY and CDR2 is SYGVKD. In DNA form, the CDR3 reads TGTGCCATCAGCTCCGGGACAGAGGCTGAAAAACTGTTTTTT. Amino acid sequence: CAISSGTEAEKLFF.

This clone appeared once. V usage is TRBV5-1 and J usage is TRBJ1-4, with TRBD1 matching 11 bases. V dropped 4 bases and J dropped 7; count of bases not matched to a gene: 6. CDR3 length: 15 amino acids. The V gene's germline CDR1 is SGHRS and CDR2 YFSETQ. Here the CDR3 reads CASSPGQGGIEKLFF. The CDR3 DNA reads TGCGCCAGCAGCCCGGGACAGGGGGGAATTGAAAAACTGTTTTTT.

The chain recombines TRBV5-4 with TRBJ2-7, with D possibly being TRBD2 (5 bases). Looked up from germline, CDR1 is SGHNT and CDR2 is YYREEE (reference sequence). This CDR3 has 12 amino acids. V lost 3 bases and J 6 bases, leaving 10 bases between the germline ends. The CDR3 protein is CASSYDYGEQYF. The CDR3 DNA reads TGTGCCAGCAGCTATGACTACGGCGAGCAGTACTTC. Full variable domain (missing parts from reference TRBV5-4 and TRBJ2-7): ETGVTQSPTHLIKTRGQQVTLRCSSQSGHNTVSWYQQALGQGPQFIFQYYREEENGRGNFPPRFSGLQFPNYSSELNVNALELDDSALYLCASSYDYGEQYFGPGTRLTVT.

The rearrangement links TRBV5-1 to TRBJ2-1; 7 bases are a match to TRBD1. The V segment lost 5 bases and the J segment 5 bases; nucleotides outside the gene matches: 10. Germline V gene data show CDR1 as SGHRS and CDR2 as YFSETQ. This CDR3 contains 15 residues. The CDR3 sequence: CASRVFGTANNEQFF. CDR3 sequence (DNA): TGCGCCAGCAGAGTGTTCGGGACAGCAAACAATGAGCAGTTCTTC.

This chain joins TRBV5-1 and TRBJ2-2, with 7 bases identical to TRBD1. The CDR3 has 17 amino acids. Losses at the gene ends were 4 bases for V and 1 base for J; bases not matched to a gene: 10. Germline CDR1 SGHRS, CDR2 YFSETQ. CDR3 sequence: CASSLDRAELNTGELFF. As DNA, the CDR3 is TGCGCCAGCAGCCTTGACAGGGCTGAATTGAACACCGGGGAGCTGTTTTTT.

This chain joins TRBV7-8 and TRBJ2-1, with TRBD2 identical over 10 bases. The CDR3 is 19 residues long. From germline, CDR1 is SGHVS and CDR2 FQNEAQ. V was clipped by 1 base and J by 10 bases; unmatched bases: 19. The CDR3 DNA reads TGTGCCAGCAGCTTAGTAGGTCTAGCGGGGGCCTACACCCGGGGGGAGCAGTTCTTC. Protein product: CASSLVGLAGAYTRGEQFF.

The chain carries TRBV2 and TRBJ1-4, with TRBD1 identical over 10 bases. Per the germline V gene, CDR1 is SNHLY and CDR2 is FYNNEI. V dropped 4 bases and J dropped 8; count of bases not matched to a gene: 10. The CDR3 covers 16 residues. CDR3 coding DNA: TGTGCCAGCAGTGTTTTAGGACAGGGGGATTCCGAAAAACTGTTTTTT. Amino acids: CASSVLGQGDSEKLFF.

This clone was seen a single time. This rearrangement joins TRBV12-3 or TRBV12-4 to TRBJ2-3; possible D gene TRBD1, 5 bases. V was pared by 6 bases and J by 2 bases, with 6 bases between. CDR3 length: 12 residues. CDR3 amino acids: CASRGVTDTQYF. The CDR3 DNA reads TGTGCCAGCAGAGGGGTCACAGATACGCAGTATTTT.